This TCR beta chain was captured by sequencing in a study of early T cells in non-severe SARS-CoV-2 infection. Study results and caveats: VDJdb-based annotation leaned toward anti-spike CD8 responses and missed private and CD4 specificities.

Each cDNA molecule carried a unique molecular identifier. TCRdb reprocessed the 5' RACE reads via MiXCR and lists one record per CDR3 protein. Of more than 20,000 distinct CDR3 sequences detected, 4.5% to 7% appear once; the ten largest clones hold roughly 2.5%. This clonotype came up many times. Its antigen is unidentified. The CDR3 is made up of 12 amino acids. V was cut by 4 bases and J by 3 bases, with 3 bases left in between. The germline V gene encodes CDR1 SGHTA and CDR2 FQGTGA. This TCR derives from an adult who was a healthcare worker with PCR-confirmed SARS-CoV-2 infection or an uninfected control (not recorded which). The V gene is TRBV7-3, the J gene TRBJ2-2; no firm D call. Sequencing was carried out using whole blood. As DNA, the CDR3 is TGTGCCAGCAGCTACGACACCGGGGAGCTGTTTTTT. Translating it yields CASSYDTGELFF.